This T cell receptor (beta chain) was captured by sequencing in a study of CD8 T cells in ankylosing spondylitis (dated 2017 in TCRdb). For the study in its entirety: T cell receptor beta repertoires were profiled in healthy donors and ankylosing spondylitis patients so that disease-linked TCR variants could be found. The whole study cohort included 108 healthy donors and around 25 ankylosing spondylitis patients. Samples of peripheral blood were taken, and for ankylosing spondylitis patients, synovial fluid was collected as well.

Sequenced using an Illumina HiSeq 2500. Quantitative 5'-RACE with molecular barcodes was the method used to prepare the TCR beta libraries. In the paper's pipeline: A new computational method based on a probabilistic model of VDJ rearrangement was used to identify disease-linked TCR variants. The public reads were quality trimmed at Q25 with fastp and then assembled into clones with MiXCR by TCRdb, keeping productive beta chains. Every entry covers one CDR3 protein and lists the most common genes and DNA from its rows. These V and J calls derive from TCRdb rather than the authors' analysis. The sample table holds about 360,000 distinct CDR3 sequences, of which roughly 14% were seen once. Less than 1.1% of the sample is held by the ten biggest clonotypes. This clonotype was detected many times. Its antigen target is currently unknown. Base qualities are not provided; no much larger clone lies one nucleotide away.

General study outcomes and caveats: The disease-linked clones showed a CD8+ phenotype and occurred at relatively low frequencies in peripheral blood. A TCR beta motif made up of roughly eight highly homologous amino acid variants appeared to be characteristic of blood from ankylosing spondylitis patients. Some TCR beta motif variants had previously been reported in synovial fluid and blood of reactive arthritis patients, which suggested common disease-initiation mechanisms. The disease-linked clones were reported to be significantly enriched in matched synovial fluid samples from ankylosing spondylitis patients.

CDR1 and CDR2, looked up from the germline V gene, are SGHRS and YFSETQ. The germline ends are 12 bases apart after V is trimmed by 6 bases and J by 3 bases. The CDR3 numbers 14 residues from cysteine through phenylalanine. Just the 42-base CDR3 DNA is kept, in frame starting at base 1. In this chain, TRBV5-1 is recombined with TRBJ2-2, with the D segment possibly TRBD1 or TRBD2, each aligning over 5 bases. The sequence derives from a male donor with ankylosing spondylitis or in good health (not recorded which). Sequencing was performed on blood, either unsorted or a sorted T cell fraction (not recorded which). CDR3 sequence: CASTPGRDTGELFF. In nucleotide form, the sequence is TGCGCCAGCACCCCGGGACGGGACACCGGGGAGCTGTTTTTT. This CDR3, with the reference TRBV5-1 and TRBJ2-2 proteins standing in past its ends, gives the full variable domain KAGVTQTPRYLIKTRGQQVTLSCSPISGHRSVSWYQQTPGQGLQFLFEYFSETQRNKGNFPGRFSGRQFSNSRSEMNVSTLELGDSALYLCASTPGRDTGELFFGEGSRLTVL.